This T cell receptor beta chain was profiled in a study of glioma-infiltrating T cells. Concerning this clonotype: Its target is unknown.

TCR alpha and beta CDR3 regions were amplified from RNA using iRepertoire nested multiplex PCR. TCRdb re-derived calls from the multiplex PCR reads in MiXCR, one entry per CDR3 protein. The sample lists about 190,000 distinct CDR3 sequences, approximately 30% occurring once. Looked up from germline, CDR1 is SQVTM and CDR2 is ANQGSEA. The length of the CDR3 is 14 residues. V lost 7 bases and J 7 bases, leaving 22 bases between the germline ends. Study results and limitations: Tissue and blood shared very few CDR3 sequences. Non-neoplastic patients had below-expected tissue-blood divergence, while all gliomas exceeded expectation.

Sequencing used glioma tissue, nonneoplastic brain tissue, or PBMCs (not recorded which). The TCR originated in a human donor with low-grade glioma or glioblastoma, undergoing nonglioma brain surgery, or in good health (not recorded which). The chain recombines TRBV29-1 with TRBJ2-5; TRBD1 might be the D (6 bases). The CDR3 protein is CSAERGSERGTQYF. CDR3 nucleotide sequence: TGCAGCGCTGAGAGGGGGTCAGAGAGAGGGACCCAGTACTTC.